The rows below give T cell receptor beta chains drawn from one sample of a study of blood T cell repertoires in COVID-19. TCRdb's table, derived via immunoSEQ multiplex PCR, lists solely in-frame clones and lacks some. The repertoire holds under 250,000 clones, with roughly four fifths as singletons. The sample taken for sequencing was peripheral blood. These receptors were taken from a woman aged 55 to 70 with acute or convalescent COVID-19. The CDR3 runs from the conserved cysteine through the conserved F or W. Each record gives: J gene, clone size, D gene, V gene, CDR3 protein, CDR3 DNA. The D gene is left open where the match is weak. Size tells how often a clone was seen (once, few, many) or the class of an expanded clone, and some rows leave it out.

J gene: TRBJ1-1
clone size: .
D gene: TRBD1
V gene: TRBV7-8
CDR3 protein: CASSLLGTGNTEAFF
CDR3 DNA: TGTGCCAGCAGCCTCCTTGGGACAGGGAACACTGAAGCTTTCTTT

J gene: TRBJ1-1
clone size: .
D gene: .
V gene: TRBV28
CDR3 protein: CASNNGEGGTEAFF
CDR3 DNA: TGTGCCAGCAACAACGGAGAGGGAGGGACTGAAGCTTTCTTT

J gene: TRBJ1-4
clone size: few
D gene: TRBD1
V gene: TRBV6-5
CDR3 protein: CASRDRGTNEKLFF
CDR3 DNA: TGTGCCAGCAGAGACAGGGGTACTAATGAAAAACTGTTTTTT

J gene: TRBJ2-1
clone size: .
D gene: TRBD1
V gene: TRBV2
CDR3 protein: CASTQGAAYNEQFF
CDR3 DNA: TGTGCCAGCACCCAGGGGGCCGCCTACAATGAGCAGTTCTTC

J gene: TRBJ2-5
clone size: .
D gene: .
V gene: TRBV7-2
CDR3 protein: CASSLVFGETQYF
CDR3 DNA: TGTGCCAGCAGCTTAGTCTTCGGTGAGACCCAGTACTTC

J gene: TRBJ2-1
clone size: .
D gene: .
V gene: TRBV13
CDR3 protein: CAPDLCGVNNEQFF
CDR3 DNA: TGTGCCCCCGATTTATGCGGGGTGAACAATGAGCAGTTCTTC

J gene: TRBJ1-6
clone size: .
D gene: TRBD1
V gene: TRBV5-5
CDR3 protein: CASGGQVNSPLHF
CDR3 DNA: TGTGCCAGCGGAGGACAGGTTAATTCACCCCTCCACTTT

J gene: TRBJ2-3
clone size: .
D gene: .
V gene: TRBV9
CDR3 protein: CASSVLLGGTDTQYF
CDR3 DNA: TGTGCCAGCAGCGTCCTTCTCGGGGGCACAGATACGCAGTATTTT

J gene: TRBJ1-2
clone size: .
D gene: TRBD1
V gene: TRBV3-1/TRBV3-2
CDR3 protein: CASSRHRGQGSHYGYTF
CDR3 DNA: TGTGCCAGCAGCCGCCACAGGGGGCAAGGGAGTCACTATGGCTACACCTTC

J gene: TRBJ1-1
clone size: .
D gene: TRBD1
V gene: TRBV19
CDR3 protein: CASSTSTGGISEAFF
CDR3 DNA: TGTGCCAGTAGTACATCGACAGGGGGGATATCTGAAGCTTTCTTT

J gene: TRBJ1-2
clone size: few
D gene: .
V gene: TRBV28
CDR3 protein: CASSSAGDYGYTF
CDR3 DNA: TGTGCCAGCAGTTCCGCGGGGGACTATGGCTACACCTTC

J gene: TRBJ1-3
clone size: .
D gene: .
V gene: TRBV4-1
CDR3 protein: CASSQDHGGGNTIYF
CDR3 DNA: TGCGCCAGCAGCCAAGATCACGGGGGGGGAAACACCATATATTTT

J gene: TRBJ1-5
clone size: .
D gene: TRBD1
V gene: TRBV5-1
CDR3 protein: CASSLEPGQGAGQPQHF
CDR3 DNA: TGCGCCAGCAGCTTGGAACCGGGACAGGGGGCTGGTCAGCCCCAGCATTTT

J gene: TRBJ1-5
clone size: many
D gene: .
V gene: TRBV2
CDR3 protein: CASSDPRPLGGNQPQHF
CDR3 DNA: TGTGCCAGCAGTGACCCACGCCCTCTGGGAGGCAATCAGCCCCAGCATTTT

J gene: TRBJ2-7
clone size: .
D gene: TRBD2
V gene: TRBV4-2
CDR3 protein: CASSLGTSGTGDEQYF
CDR3 DNA: TGTGCCAGCAGCCTAGGGACTAGCGGGACCGGGGACGAGCAGTACTTC

J gene: TRBJ1-5
clone size: .
D gene: .
V gene: TRBV19
CDR3 protein: CASSKQLSQPQHF
CDR3 DNA: TGTGCCAGTAGTAAACAGCTAAGCCAGCCCCAGCATTTT

J gene: TRBJ1-4
clone size: .
D gene: TRBD1
V gene: TRBV20-1
CDR3 protein: CSASGQGPTTNEKLFF
CDR3 DNA: TGCAGTGCTAGTGGACAGGGTCCGACAACTAATGAAAAACTGTTTTTT

J gene: TRBJ2-2
clone size: .
D gene: .
V gene: TRBV6-2/TRBV6-3
CDR3 protein: CASSYVAETGELFF
CDR3 DNA: TGTGCCAGCAGTTATGTGGCGGAAACCGGGGAGCTGTTTTTT

J gene: TRBJ1-2
clone size: .
D gene: .
V gene: TRBV5-1
CDR3 protein: CASRGQGGDYGYTF
CDR3 DNA: TGCGCCAGCAGGGGGCAGGGTGGTGACTATGGCTACACCTTC

J gene: TRBJ1-6
clone size: .
D gene: .
V gene: TRBV30
CDR3 protein: CARLGPTGSNSPLHF
CDR3 DNA: TGTGCCCGCCTGGGGCCCACAGGGAGTAATTCACCCCTCCACTTT

J gene: TRBJ1-1
clone size: few
D gene: .
V gene: TRBV3-1/TRBV3-2
CDR3 protein: CASSPPGDFGTEAFF
CDR3 DNA: TGTGCCAGCAGCCCCCCCGGGGATTTTGGGACTGAAGCTTTCTTT

J gene: TRBJ1-2
clone size: .
D gene: TRBD1
V gene: TRBV7-2
CDR3 protein: CASSEGQGRGYTF
CDR3 DNA: TGTGCCAGCAGCGAAGGACAGGGACGTGGCTACACCTTC

J gene: TRBJ1-3
clone size: few
D gene: .
V gene: TRBV6-5
CDR3 protein: CASSQQSYGNTIYF
CDR3 DNA: TGTGCCAGCAGTCAACAGAGTTATGGAAACACCATATATTTT

J gene: TRBJ2-7
clone size: .
D gene: TRBD1
V gene: TRBV27
CDR3 protein: CASSLGGQAYEQYF
CDR3 DNA: TGTGCCAGCAGTTTAGGGGGACAGGCCTACGAGCAGTACTTC

J gene: TRBJ1-5
clone size: once
D gene: TRBD1
V gene: TRBV9
CDR3 protein: CASSAGGQGHQPQHF
CDR3 DNA: TGTGCCAGCAGCGCGGGGGGACAGGGCCATCAGCCCCAGCATTTT

J gene: TRBJ1-1
clone size: .
D gene: TRBD1
V gene: TRBV7-9
CDR3 protein: CASSFPPGQGGTEAFF
CDR3 DNA: TGTGCCAGCAGCTTTCCCCCCGGACAGGGAGGAACTGAAGCTTTCTTT

J gene: TRBJ2-7
clone size: .
D gene: TRBD2
V gene: TRBV4-1
CDR3 protein: CASSQGPGAGGYEQYF
CDR3 DNA: TGCGCCAGCAGCCAAGGCCCCGGAGCGGGGGGCTACGAGCAGTACTTC

J gene: TRBJ2-6
clone size: many
D gene: .
V gene: TRBV11-2
CDR3 protein: CASSFSSGANVLTF
CDR3 DNA: TGTGCCAGCAGCTTCTCCTCTGGGGCCAACGTCCTGACTTTC

J gene: TRBJ1-1
clone size: .
D gene: .
V gene: TRBV3-1/TRBV3-2
CDR3 protein: CASSQGRGVDTEAFF
CDR3 DNA: TGTGCCAGCAGCCAAGGTCGGGGTGTAGACACTGAAGCTTTCTTT

J gene: TRBJ2-7
clone size: .
D gene: TRBD1
V gene: TRBV5-6
CDR3 protein: CASSLGQGHEQYF
CDR3 DNA: TGTGCCAGCAGCTTGGGACAGGGCCACGAGCAGTACTTC

J gene: TRBJ1-1
clone size: .
D gene: .
V gene: TRBV6-1
CDR3 protein: CASSEAFGIAAESFF
CDR3 DNA: TGTGCCAGCAGTGAAGCGTTCGGGATAGCCGCTGAATCTTTCTTT

J gene: TRBJ2-7
clone size: .
D gene: .
V gene: TRBV13
CDR3 protein: CASRAWGRAPYEQYF
CDR3 DNA: TGTGCCAGCAGGGCCTGGGGGCGGGCGCCCTACGAGCAGTACTTC

J gene: TRBJ1-1
clone size: .
D gene: .
V gene: TRBV11-2
CDR3 protein: CASSVGQNTEAFF
CDR3 DNA: TGTGCCAGCAGCGTTGGCCAAAACACTGAAGCTTTCTTT

J gene: TRBJ2-5
clone size: once
D gene: TRBD2
V gene: TRBV4-1
CDR3 protein: CASSAPSGGPLMTQYF
CDR3 DNA: TGCGCCAGCAGCGCCCCTAGCGGGGGGCCCCTGATGACCCAGTACTTC

J gene: TRBJ1-2
clone size: .
D gene: TRBD1
V gene: TRBV7-2
CDR3 protein: CASSLTGGGGGYTF
CDR3 DNA: TGTGCCAGCAGCCTCACAGGGGGCGGAGGTGGCTACACCTTC

J gene: TRBJ1-6
clone size: .
D gene: .
V gene: TRBV5-1
CDR3 protein: CASSPFGSSYNSPLHF
CDR3 DNA: TGCGCCAGCAGCCCTTTCGGGAGCTCCTATAATTCACCCCTCCACTTT

J gene: TRBJ2-5
clone size: .
D gene: TRBD2
V gene: TRBV5-4
CDR3 protein: CASSDGGARETQYF
CDR3 DNA: TGTGCCAGCAGCGACGGGGGGGCTCGGGAGACCCAGTACTTC

J gene: TRBJ1-3
clone size: .
D gene: .
V gene: TRBV18
CDR3 protein: CASSNPSGEGNTIYF
CDR3 DNA: TGTGCCAGCTCAAACCCTTCAGGGGAAGGAAACACCATATATTTT

J gene: TRBJ2-1
clone size: .
D gene: TRBD2
V gene: TRBV29-1
CDR3 protein: CSGSSGGYNEQFF
CDR3 DNA: TGCAGCGGATCTAGCGGGGGATACAATGAGCAGTTCTTC

J gene: TRBJ2-1
clone size: .
D gene: .
V gene: TRBV3-1/TRBV3-2
CDR3 protein: CASSQVDNEQFF
CDR3 DNA: TGTGCCAGCAGCCAAGTAGACAATGAGCAGTTCTTC